In its sample, the clone carrying this T cell receptor beta chain was seen a few times. The source of the sample is a study of response to subunit inactivated influenza vaccine. Per the germline V gene, CDR1 is SGHRS and CDR2 is YFSETQ. CDR3 length: 15 amino acids. V lost 7 bases, J lost 3 bases, and 9 bases stayed unmatched. MiXCR was run by TCRdb on the RT-PCR reads, yielding one entry per CDR3 protein. The top ten hold about 3% of the sample, which has 500,000 to 700,000 distinct CDR3 sequences, 20% to 25% seen once. Another study also made use of these data, one on T cells expressing NK-cell markers. That source reports: Scientists made TCR beta cDNA using 5'RACE template switching with UMIs.

The source of this sequence is a man aged 50 to 59 who received an inactivated influenza vaccine. Sequencing was performed on CD4+ T cells sorted from PBMCs, taken 12 days after vaccination. This sequence joins TRBV5-1 and TRBJ2-5, with 10 bases matching TRBD2. CDR3 DNA sequence: TGCGCCAGCGGAGCGATAGCGGGGGGAAAAGAGACCCAGTACTTC. This encodes CASGAIAGGKETQYF.